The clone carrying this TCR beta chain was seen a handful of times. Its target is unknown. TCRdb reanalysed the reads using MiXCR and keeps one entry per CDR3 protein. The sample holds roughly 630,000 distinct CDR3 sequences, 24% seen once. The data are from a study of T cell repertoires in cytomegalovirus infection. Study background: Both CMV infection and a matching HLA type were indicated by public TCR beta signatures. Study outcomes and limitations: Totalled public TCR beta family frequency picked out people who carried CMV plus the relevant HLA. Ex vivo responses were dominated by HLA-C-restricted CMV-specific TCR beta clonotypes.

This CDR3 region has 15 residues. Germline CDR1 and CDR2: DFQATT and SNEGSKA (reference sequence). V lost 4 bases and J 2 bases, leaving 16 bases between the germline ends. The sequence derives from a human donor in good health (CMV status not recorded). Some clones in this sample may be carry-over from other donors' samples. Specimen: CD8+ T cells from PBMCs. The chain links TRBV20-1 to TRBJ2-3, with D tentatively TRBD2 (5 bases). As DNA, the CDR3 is TGCAGTGCTAATATATACAGCGGTTTCACAGATACGCAGTATTTT. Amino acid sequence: CSANIYSGFTDTQYF.